This is a list of T cell receptor beta chains from one sample in a study of molecular identifiers for immune sequencing clone quantification. TCRdb reprocessed the PCR reads with MiXCR, giving one entry per CDR3 protein. This table has about 500,000 distinct CDR3 sequences, under 30% appearing once. Sequences were obtained from naive CD8+ T cells from blood, with Jurkat cell RNA spiked in. These receptors originate from a human donor in good health. Some libraries in this study had Jurkat cell RNA spiked in. Each CDR3 is given with its conserved first and last residue. D genes are given only for firm matches. Size values are once, few and many counts, or a class for expanded clones, and some rows have none.

>-|-|TRBV20-1|TRBJ2-5
CSARSHREAHQAQYF
TGCAGTGCTAGAAGCCACAGGGAGGCCCATCAAGCCCAGTACTTC
>-|-|TRBV5-3|TRBJ1-2
CASSLAGSTGANYGYTF
TGTGCCAGCAGCTTGGCCGGTTCTACAGGAGCTAACTATGGCTACACCTTC
>few|-|TRBV6-1|TRBJ1-2
CASSEAQGFNF
TGTGCCAGCAGTGAAGCGCAGGGGTTCAACTTC
>many|-|TRBV27|TRBJ1-1
CASSTVEKTEAFF
TGTGCCAGCAGTACAGTGGAAAAAACTGAAGCTTTCTTT
>many|TRBD1|TRBV6-5|TRBJ1-5
CASRSPDRFGEPQHF
TGTGCCAGCAGAAGCCCGGACAGGTTCGGAGAGCCCCAGCATTTT
>many|-|TRBV12-5|TRBJ1-5
CASGLFQGYNQPQHF
TGTGCTAGTGGTTTGTTCCAGGGGTACAATCAGCCCCAGCATTTT
>-|-|TRBV19|TRBJ1-2
CASSVAGAAYGYTF
TGTGCCAGTAGTGTCGCGGGGGCGGCCTATGGCTACACCTTC
>-|-|TRBV4-1|TRBJ2-4
CASSQEMSVAINIQYF
TGCGCCAGCAGCCAAGAGATGTCAGTAGCCATAAACATTCAGTACTTC
>-|TRBD2|TRBV5-4|TRBJ2-1
CASSSRVGGRYEQLF
TGTGCCAGCTCCTCACGGGTTGGCGGGAGATATGAGCAGCTCTTC
>-|TRBD2|TRBV6-2/TRBV6-3|TRBJ2-7
CASAHGLVYGQYF
TGTGCCAGCGCCCACGGACTAGTCTACGGGCAGTACTTC
>-|TRBD2|TRBV6-2/TRBV6-3|TRBJ2-7
CASNNRDYRYEQYF
TGTGCCAGCAATAACCGGGACTATCGGTACGAGCAGTACTTC
>few|-|TRBV6-5|TRBJ1-1
CASSGGLAGNTEAFF
TGTGCCAGCAGCGGCGGACTCGCCGGGAACACTGAAGCTTTCTTT
>few|-|TRBV30|TRBJ2-1
CAWSLTDNEQFF
TGTGCCTGGAGCCTGACAGATAATGAGCAGTTCTTC
>few|-|TRBV4-3|TRBJ2-7
CASSQDTGIYEQYF
TGCGCCAGCAGCCAGGACACAGGGATCTACGAGCAGTACTTC
>many|TRBD1|TRBV4-1|TRBJ2-7
CASSQDRGGLEQYF
TGCGCCAGCAGCCAGGACAGGGGAGGGCTTGAGCAGTACTTC
>-|TRBD2|TRBV4-1|TRBJ2-5
CARRHVGGLAGLGTPYF
TGCGCCCGCCGCCACGTCGGAGGCCTAGCGGGCCTGGGGACCCCGTACTTC
>many|TRBD1|TRBV7-9|TRBJ2-7
CASSSDRPYEQYF
TGTGCCAGCAGCTCGGACAGGCCCTACGAGCAGTACTTC
>many|-|TRBV6-5|TRBJ1-1
CASSYGLLNTEAFF
TGTGCCAGCAGTTACGGACTTCTGAACACTGAAGCTTTCTTT
>-|TRBD2|TRBV4-1|TRBJ2-7
CASSQGSGISYEQYF
TGCGCCAGCAGCCAAGGTAGCGGGATATCCTACGAGCAGTACTTC
>many|-|TRBV20-1|TRBJ2-7
CSADAGITYEQYF
TGCAGTGCTGACGCCGGGATTACCTACGAGCAGTACTTC
>many|-|TRBV12-3/TRBV12-4|TRBJ1-5
CASRGRGQGGNQPQHF
TGTGCCAGCAGGGGACGGGGGCAGGGTGGCAATCAGCCCCAGCATTTT
>few|TRBD2|TRBV7-9|TRBJ2-1
CASSFPDAGEVNEQFF
TGTGCCAGCAGCTTTCCCGATGCGGGGGAGGTCAATGAGCAGTTCTTC
>many|TRBD1|TRBV6-6|TRBJ2-7
CASTQGVSYEQYF
TGTGCCAGTACCCAGGGGGTCTCCTACGAGCAGTACTTC
>-|TRBD2|TRBV19|TRBJ2-7
CASSNPSGYEQYF
TGTGCCAGTAGTAATCCTAGCGGCTACGAGCAGTACTTC
>few|TRBD2|TRBV7-9|TRBJ2-3
CASSLVRGVGTDTQYF
TGTGCCAGCAGCTTAGTTCGGGGGGTTGGCACAGATACGCAGTATTTT
>few|-|TRBV6-5|TRBJ2-2
CASSYLPFTGELFF
TGTGCCAGCAGTTACTTGCCCTTTACCGGGGAGCTGTTTTTT
>-|-|TRBV10-2|TRBJ1-5
CASSEIGSGQPQHF
TGCGCCAGCAGTGAGATAGGATCAGGCCAGCCCCAGCATTTT
>-|-|TRBV10-3|TRBJ2-7
CAISESLASSYEQYF
TGTGCCATCAGTGAGTCGTTGGCGTCCTCCTACGAGCAGTACTTC
>-|-|TRBV6-5|TRBJ2-1
CASSLQGTQSYNEQFF
TGTGCCAGCAGTTTACAGGGTACGCAATCCTACAATGAGCAGTTCTTC